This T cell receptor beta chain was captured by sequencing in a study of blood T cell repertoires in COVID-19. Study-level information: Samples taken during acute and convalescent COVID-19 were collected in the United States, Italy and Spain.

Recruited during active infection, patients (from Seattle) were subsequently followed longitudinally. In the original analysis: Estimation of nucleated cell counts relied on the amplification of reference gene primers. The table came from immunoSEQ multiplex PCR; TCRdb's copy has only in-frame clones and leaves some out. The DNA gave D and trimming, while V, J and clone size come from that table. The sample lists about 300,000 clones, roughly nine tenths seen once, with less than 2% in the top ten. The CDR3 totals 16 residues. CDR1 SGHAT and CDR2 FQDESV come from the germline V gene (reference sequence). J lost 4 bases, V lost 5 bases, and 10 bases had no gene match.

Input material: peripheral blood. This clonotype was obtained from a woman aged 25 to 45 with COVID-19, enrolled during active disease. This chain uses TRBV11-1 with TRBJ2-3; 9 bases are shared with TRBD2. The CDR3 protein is CASSPRGTSLPDTQYF. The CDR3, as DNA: TGTGCCAGCAGCCCCCGGGGGACTAGCCTACCAGATACGCAGTATTTT.